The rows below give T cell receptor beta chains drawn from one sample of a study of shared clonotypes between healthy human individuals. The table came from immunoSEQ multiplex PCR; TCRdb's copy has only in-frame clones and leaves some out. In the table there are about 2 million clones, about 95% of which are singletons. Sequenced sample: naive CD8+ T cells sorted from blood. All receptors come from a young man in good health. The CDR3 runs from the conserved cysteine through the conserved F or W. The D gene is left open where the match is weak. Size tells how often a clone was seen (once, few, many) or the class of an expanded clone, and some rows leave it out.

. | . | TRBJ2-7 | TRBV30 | CAWSGPSSYEQYF | TGTGCCTGGAGTGGTCCATCTTCCTACGAGCAGTACTTC
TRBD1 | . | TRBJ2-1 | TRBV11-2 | CASSWPGTGVPNEQFF | TGTGCCAGCAGCTGGCCCGGGACAGGGGTCCCCAATGAGCAGTTCTTC
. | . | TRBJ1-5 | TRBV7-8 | CASSPALNQPQHF | TGTGCCAGCAGCCCGGCCCTGAATCAGCCCCAGCATTTT
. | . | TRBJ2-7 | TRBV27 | CASSTPRENEYEQYF | TGTGCCAGCAGTACCCCCAGGGAGAACGAATACGAGCAGTACTTC
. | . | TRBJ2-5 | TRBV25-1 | CASSPYQETQYF | TGTGCCAGCAGCCCGTACCAAGAGACCCAGTACTTC
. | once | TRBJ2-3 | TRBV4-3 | CASSQDSGATDTQYF | TGCGCCAGCAGCCAAGATAGCGGCGCCACAGATACGCAGTATTTT
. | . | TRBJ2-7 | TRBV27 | CASSFSTHPYEQYF | TGTGCCAGCAGTTTCTCGACACATCCCTACGAGCAGTACTTC
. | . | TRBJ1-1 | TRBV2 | CASIPDRNTEAFF | TGTGCCAGCATTCCGGACAGGAACACTGAAGCTTTCTTT
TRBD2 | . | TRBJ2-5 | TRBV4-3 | CASSQEYAGGGQETQYF | TGCGCCAGCAGCCAAGAGTATGCGGGAGGGGGCCAAGAGACCCAGTACTTC
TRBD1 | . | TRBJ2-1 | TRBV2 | CASSSGTGAEQFF | TGTGCCAGCAGTTCCGGGACAGGGGCTGAGCAGTTCTTC
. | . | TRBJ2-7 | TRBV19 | CASSILAGTYEQYF | TGTGCCAGTAGTATCCTGGCGGGAACCTACGAGCAGTACTTC
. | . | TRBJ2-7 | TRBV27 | CASSWGLRGEQYF | TGTGCCAGCAGTTGGGGGCTAAGGGGCGAGCAGTACTTC
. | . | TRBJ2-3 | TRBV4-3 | CASSPSVPRTEGDTQYF | TGCGCCAGCAGCCCCTCAGTTCCGCGCACAGAGGGGGATACGCAGTATTTT
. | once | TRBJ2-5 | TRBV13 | CASSLADQETQYF | TGTGCCAGCAGCTTAGCCGACCAAGAGACCCAGTACTTC
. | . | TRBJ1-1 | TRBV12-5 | CASGSDVNTEAFF | TGTGCTAGTGGTTCCGACGTCAACACTGAAGCTTTCTTT
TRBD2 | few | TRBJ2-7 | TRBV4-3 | CASSPGLAGGNPYEQYF | TGCGCCAGCAGCCCAGGACTAGCGGGAGGGAACCCCTACGAGCAGTACTTC
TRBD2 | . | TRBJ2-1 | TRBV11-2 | CASSSTSGIFYEQFF | TGTGCCAGCAGCTCGACTAGCGGGATTTTCTATGAGCAGTTCTTC
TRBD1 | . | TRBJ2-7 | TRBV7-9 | CASSLVGTVSHEQYF | TGTGCCAGCAGCTTAGTTGGGACAGTCAGCCACGAGCAGTACTTC
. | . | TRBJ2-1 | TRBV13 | CASSPSNEQFF | TGTGCCAGCAGCCCTTCCAATGAGCAGTTCTTC
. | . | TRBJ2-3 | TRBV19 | CASSLSTDTQYF | TGTGCCAGTAGCCTTAGCACAGATACGCAGTATTTT
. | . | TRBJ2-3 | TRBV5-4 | CASSFLGGQADTQYF | TGTGCCAGCAGCTTCCTAGGGGGGCAGGCAGATACGCAGTATTTT
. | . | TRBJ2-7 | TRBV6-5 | CASSYSNPQDYEQYF | TGTGCCAGCAGTTACTCGAACCCACAAGATTACGAGCAGTACTTC
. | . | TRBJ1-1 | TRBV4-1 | CASSQVANTEAFF | TGCGCCAGCAGCCAAGTGGCCAACACTGAAGCTTTCTTT
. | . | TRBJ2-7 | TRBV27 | CASSLGKTYEQYF | TGTGCCAGCAGTTTAGGGAAAACCTACGAGCAGTACTTC
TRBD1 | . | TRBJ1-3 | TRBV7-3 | CASSPDRGHGNTIYF | TGTGCCAGCAGCCCAGACAGGGGGCACGGAAACACCATATATTTT
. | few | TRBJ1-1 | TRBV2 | CASSGPPPEAFF | TGTGCCAGCAGCGGGCCCCCCCCTGAAGCTTTCTTT
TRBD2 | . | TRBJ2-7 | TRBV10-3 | CAIGTSGVEQYF | TGTGCCATAGGGACTAGCGGAGTCGAGCAGTACTTC